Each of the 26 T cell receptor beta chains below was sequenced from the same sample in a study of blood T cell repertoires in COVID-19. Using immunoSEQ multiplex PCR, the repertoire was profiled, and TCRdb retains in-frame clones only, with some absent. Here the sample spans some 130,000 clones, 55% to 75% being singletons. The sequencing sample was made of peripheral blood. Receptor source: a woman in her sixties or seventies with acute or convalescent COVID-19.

CDR3 sequence reads: CASSLELTGRGYTF. The DNA for the CDR3 is TGTGCCAGCAGCTTAGAATTAACAGGGAGAGGCTACACCTTC. The gene calls are TRBV7-2 and TRBJ1-2; the D gene is possibly TRBD1 (6 bases). V was pared by 1 base and J by 8 bases, with 14 bases between. The germline V gene has CDR1 SGHTA and CDR2 FQGNSA. The CDR3 is 14 amino acids.

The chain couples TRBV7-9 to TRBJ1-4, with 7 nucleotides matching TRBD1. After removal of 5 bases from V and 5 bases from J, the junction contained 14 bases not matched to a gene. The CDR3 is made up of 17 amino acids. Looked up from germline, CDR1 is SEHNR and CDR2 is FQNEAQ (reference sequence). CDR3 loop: CASSNIGRQGGNEKLFF. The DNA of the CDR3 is TGTGCCAGCAGCAATATTGGCCGACAGGGTGGGAATGAAAAACTGTTTTTT.

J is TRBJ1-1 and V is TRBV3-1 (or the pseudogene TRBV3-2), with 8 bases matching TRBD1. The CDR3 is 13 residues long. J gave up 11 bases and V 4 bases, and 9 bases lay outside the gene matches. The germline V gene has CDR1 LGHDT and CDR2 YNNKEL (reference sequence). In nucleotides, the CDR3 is TGTGCCAGCAGCCTATCCGACAGGGGTTACGCTTTCTTT. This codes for CASSLSDRGYAFF.

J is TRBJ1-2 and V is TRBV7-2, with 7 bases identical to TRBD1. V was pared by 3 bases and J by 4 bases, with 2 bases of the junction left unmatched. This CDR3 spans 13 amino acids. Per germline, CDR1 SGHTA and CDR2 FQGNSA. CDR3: CASSLTGTYGYTF. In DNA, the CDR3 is TGTGCCAGCAGCTTGACAGGGACCTATGGCTACACCTTC.

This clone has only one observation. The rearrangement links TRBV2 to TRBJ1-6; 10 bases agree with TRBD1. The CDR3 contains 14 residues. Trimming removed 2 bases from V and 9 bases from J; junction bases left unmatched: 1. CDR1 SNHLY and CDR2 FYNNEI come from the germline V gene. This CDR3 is CASSERTGGSPLHF. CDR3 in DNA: TGTGCCAGCAGTGAAAGGACAGGGGGTTCACCCCTCCACTTT.

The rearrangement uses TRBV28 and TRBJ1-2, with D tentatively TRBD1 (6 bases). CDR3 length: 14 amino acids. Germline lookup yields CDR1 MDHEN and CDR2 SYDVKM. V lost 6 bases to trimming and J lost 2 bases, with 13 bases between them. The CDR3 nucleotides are TGTGCCAGCAGCCAACTGGGACAAAACTATGGCTACACCTTC. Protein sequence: CASSQLGQNYGYTF.

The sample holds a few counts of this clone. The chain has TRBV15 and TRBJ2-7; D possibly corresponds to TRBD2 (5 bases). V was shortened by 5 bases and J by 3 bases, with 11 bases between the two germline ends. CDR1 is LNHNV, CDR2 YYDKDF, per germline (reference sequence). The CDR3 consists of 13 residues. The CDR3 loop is CATSRDTNYEQYF. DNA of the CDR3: TGTGCCACCAGCCGGGATACAAACTACGAGCAGTACTTC.

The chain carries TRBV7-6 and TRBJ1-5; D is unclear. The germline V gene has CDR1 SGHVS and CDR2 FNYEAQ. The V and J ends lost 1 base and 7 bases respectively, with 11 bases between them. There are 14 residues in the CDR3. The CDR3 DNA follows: TGTGCCAGCAGCTTAGGAGGAGATGGGCAGCCCCAGCATTTT. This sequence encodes CASSLGGDGQPQHF.

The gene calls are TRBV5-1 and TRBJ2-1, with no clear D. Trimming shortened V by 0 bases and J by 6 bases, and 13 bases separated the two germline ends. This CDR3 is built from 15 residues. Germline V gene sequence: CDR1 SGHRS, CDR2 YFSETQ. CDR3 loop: CASSLEEARSNEQFF. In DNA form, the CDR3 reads TGCGCCAGCAGCTTGGAAGAGGCGAGGAGCAATGAGCAGTTCTTC.

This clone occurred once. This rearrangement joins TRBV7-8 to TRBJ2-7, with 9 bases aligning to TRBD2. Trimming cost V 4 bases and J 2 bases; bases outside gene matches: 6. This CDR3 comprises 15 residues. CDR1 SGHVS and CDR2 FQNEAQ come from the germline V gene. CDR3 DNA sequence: TGTGCCAGCAGCTCACGAGCGGGAGGAACCTACGAGCAGTACTTC. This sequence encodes CASSSRAGGTYEQYF.

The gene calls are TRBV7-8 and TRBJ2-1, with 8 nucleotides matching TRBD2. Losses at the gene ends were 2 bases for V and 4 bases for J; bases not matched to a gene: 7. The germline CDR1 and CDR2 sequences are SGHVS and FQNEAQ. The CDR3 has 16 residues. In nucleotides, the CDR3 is TGTGCCAGCAGCTTAAGGGCGGGGGGCCTATACAATGAGCAGTTCTTC. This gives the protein CASSLRAGGLYNEQFF.

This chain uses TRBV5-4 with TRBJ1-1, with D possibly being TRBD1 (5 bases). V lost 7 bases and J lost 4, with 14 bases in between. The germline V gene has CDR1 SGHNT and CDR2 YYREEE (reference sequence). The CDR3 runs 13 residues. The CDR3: CASGMGGSTEAFF. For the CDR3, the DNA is TGTGCCAGCGGGATGGGGGGGAGCACTGAAGCTTTCTTT.

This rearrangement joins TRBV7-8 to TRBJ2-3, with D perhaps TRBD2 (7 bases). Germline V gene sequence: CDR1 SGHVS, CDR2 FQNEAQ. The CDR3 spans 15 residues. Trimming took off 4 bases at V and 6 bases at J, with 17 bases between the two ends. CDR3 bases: TGTGCCAGCAGCTCATACGGGGGGCGGTTGGATACGCAGTATTTT. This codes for CASSSYGGRLDTQYF.

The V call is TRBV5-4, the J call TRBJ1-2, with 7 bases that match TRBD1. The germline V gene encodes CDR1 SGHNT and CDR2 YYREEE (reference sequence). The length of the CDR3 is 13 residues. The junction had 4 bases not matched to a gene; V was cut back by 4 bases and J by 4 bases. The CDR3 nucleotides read TGTGCCAGCAGCAGGGACAGCCCCTATGGCTACACCTTC. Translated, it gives CASSRDSPYGYTF.

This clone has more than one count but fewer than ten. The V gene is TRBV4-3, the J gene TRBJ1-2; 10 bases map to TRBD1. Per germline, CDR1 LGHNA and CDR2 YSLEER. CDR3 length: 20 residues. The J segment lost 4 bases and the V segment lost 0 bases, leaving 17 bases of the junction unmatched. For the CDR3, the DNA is TGCGCCAGCAGCCAAGAAGACTTCCGGGGACAGGGGCCCCTTAGCTATGGCTACACCTTC. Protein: CASSQEDFRGQGPLSYGYTF.

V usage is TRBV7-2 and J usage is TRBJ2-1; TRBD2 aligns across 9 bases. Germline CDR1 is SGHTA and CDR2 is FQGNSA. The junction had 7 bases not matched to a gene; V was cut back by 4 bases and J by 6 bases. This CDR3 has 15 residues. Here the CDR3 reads CASSYSAGGRNEQFF. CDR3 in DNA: TGTGCCAGCAGCTACTCTGCGGGGGGGCGCAATGAGCAGTTCTTC.

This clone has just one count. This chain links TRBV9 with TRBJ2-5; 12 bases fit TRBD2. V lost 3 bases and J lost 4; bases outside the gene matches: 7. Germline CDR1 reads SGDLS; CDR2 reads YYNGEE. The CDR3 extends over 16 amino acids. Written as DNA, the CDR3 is TGTGCCAGCAGCGGATCTAGCGGGGGGGCAGGAGAGACCCAGTACTTC. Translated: CASSGSSGGAGETQYF.

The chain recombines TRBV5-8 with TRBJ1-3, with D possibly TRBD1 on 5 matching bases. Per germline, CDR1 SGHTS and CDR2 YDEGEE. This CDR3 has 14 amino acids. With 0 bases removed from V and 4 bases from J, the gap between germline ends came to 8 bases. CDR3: CASSLVGGGNTIYF. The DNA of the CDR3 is TGTGCCAGCAGCTTGGTCGGGGGAGGAAACACCATATATTTT.

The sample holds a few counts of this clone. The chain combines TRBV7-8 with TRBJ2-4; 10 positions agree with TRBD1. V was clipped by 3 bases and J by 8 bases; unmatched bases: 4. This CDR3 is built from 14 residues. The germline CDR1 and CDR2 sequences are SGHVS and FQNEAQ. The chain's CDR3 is CASSLGTGEDIQYF. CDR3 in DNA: TGTGCCAGCAGCTTGGGGACAGGGGAGGACATTCAGTACTTC.

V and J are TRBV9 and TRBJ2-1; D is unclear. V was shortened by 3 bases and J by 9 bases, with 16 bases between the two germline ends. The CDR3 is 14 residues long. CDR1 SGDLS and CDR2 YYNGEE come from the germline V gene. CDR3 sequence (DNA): TGTGCCAGCAGCGGAGACACAACTCTCGGTGAGCAGTTCTTC. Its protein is CASSGDTTLGEQFF.

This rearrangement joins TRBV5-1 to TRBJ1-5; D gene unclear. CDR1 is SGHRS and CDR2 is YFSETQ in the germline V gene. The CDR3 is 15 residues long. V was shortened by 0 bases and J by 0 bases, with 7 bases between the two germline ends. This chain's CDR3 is CASSLGQISNQPQHF. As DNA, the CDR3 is TGCGCCAGCAGCTTGGGGCAGATTAGCAATCAGCCCCAGCATTTT.

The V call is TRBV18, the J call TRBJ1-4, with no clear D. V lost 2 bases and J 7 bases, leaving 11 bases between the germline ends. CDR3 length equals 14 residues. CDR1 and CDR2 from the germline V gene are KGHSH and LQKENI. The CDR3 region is CASSPGRSGEKLFF. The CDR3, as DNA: TGTGCCAGCTCACCAGGGAGGAGTGGTGAAAAACTGTTTTTT.

DNA for the CDR3: TGTGCCAGTAGTTCGCTAGCGGGGTACACAGATACGCAGTATTTT. Its translation: CASSSLAGYTDTQYF. This sequence joins TRBV19 and TRBJ2-3; 9 bases map to TRBD2. The V segment lost 5 bases and the J segment 2 bases; nucleotides outside the gene matches: 5. The length of the CDR3 is 15 residues. From germline, CDR1 is LNHDA and CDR2 SQIVND (reference sequence).

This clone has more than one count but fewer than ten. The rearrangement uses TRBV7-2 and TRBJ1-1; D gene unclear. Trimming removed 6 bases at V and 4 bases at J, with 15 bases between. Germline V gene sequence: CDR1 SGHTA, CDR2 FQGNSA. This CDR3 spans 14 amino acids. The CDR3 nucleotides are TGTGCCAGCAGACAAATGGCCGTCGCCACTGAAGCTTTCTTT. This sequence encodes CASRQMAVATEAFF.

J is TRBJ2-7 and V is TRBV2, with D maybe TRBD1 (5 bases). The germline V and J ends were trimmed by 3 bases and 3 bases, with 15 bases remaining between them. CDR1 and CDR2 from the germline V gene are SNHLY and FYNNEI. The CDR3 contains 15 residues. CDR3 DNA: TGTGCCAGCAGTGAGCGCCAGTCAAGGGGCTACGAGCAGTACTTC. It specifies CASSERQSRGYEQYF.

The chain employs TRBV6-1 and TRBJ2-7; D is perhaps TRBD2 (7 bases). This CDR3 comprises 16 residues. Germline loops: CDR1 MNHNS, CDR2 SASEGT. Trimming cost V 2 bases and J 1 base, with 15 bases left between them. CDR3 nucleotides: TGTGCCAGCAGTGAAATTAGTGGGGGGGCATCCTACGAGCAGTACTTC. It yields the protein CASSEISGGASYEQYF.